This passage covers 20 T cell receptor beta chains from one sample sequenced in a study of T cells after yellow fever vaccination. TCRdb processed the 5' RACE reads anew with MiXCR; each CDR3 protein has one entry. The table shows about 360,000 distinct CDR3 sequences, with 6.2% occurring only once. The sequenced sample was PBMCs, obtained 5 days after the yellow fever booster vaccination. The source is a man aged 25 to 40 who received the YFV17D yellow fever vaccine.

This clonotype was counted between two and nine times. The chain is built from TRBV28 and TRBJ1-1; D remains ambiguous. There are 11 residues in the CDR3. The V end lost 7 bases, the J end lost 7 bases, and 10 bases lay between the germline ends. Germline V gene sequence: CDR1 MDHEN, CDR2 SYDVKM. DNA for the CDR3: TGTGCCAGCATTGCGTGGGGTGAAGCTTTCTTT. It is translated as CASIAWGEAFF.

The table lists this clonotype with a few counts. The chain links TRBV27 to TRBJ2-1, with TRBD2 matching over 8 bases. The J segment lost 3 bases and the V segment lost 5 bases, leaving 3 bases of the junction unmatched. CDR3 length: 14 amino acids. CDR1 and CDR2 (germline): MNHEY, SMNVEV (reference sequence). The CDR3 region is CASSGGLGYNEQFF. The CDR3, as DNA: TGTGCCAGCAGTGGGGGACTAGGCTACAATGAGCAGTTCTTC.

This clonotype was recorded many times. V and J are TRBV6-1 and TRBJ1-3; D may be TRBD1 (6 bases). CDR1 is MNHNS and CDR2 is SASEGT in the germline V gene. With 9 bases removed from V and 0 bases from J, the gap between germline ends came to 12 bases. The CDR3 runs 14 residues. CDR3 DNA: TGTGCCAGTCGGGACACCCACTCTGGAAACACCATATATTTT. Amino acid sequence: CASRDTHSGNTIYF.

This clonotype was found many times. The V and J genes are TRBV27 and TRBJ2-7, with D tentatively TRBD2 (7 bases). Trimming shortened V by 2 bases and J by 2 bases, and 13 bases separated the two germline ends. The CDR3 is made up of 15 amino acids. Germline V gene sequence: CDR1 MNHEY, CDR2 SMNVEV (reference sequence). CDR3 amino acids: CASSLGGRGPYEQYF. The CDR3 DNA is TGTGCCAGCAGTTTAGGAGGGCGGGGGCCCTACGAGCAGTACTTC.

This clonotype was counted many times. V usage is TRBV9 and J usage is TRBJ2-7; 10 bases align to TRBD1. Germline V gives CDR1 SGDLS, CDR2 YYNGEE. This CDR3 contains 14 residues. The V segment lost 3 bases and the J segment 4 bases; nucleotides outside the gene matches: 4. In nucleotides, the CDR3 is TGTGCCAGCAGCGATGGGGACAGGGGATACGAGCAGTACTTC. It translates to CASSDGDRGYEQYF.

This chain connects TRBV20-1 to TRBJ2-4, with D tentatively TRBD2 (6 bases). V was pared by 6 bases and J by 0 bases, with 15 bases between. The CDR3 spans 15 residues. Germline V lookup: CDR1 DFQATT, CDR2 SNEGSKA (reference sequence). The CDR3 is CSAPPPGLAKNIQYF. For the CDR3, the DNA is TGCAGTGCCCCACCCCCGGGACTAGCCAAAAACATTCAGTACTTC.

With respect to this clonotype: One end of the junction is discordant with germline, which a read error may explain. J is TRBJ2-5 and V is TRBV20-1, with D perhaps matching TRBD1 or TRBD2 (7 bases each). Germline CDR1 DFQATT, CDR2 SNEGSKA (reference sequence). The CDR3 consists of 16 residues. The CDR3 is CCATGVLAERAWTQYF. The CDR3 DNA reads TGCTGTGCTACAGGGGTCCTAGCGGAGAGGGCATGGACCCAGTACTTC.

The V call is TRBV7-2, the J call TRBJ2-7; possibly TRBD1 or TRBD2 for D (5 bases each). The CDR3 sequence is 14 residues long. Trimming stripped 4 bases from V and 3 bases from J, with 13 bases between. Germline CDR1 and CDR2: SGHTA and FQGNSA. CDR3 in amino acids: CASSSGTSLYEQYF. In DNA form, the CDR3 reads TGTGCCAGCAGCTCGGGGACCTCTCTCTACGAGCAGTACTTC.

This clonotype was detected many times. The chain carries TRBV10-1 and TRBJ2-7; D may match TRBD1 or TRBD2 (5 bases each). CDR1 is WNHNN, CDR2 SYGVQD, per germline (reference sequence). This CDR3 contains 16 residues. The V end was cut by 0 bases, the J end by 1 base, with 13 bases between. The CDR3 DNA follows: TGCGCCAGCAGTGAGTCGGGGGACCCTTCGTCCTACGAGCAGTACTTC. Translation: CASSESGDPSSYEQYF.

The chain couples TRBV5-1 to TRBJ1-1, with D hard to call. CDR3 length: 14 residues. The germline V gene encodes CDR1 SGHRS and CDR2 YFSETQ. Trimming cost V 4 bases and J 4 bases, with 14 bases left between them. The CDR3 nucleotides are TGCGCCAGCAGCCGTGGAGAGGTGGGCACTGAAGCTTTCTTT. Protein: CASSRGEVGTEAFF.

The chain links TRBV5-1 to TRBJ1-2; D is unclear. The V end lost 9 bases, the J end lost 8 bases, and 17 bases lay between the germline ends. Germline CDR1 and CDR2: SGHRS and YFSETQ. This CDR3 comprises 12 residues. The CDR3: CATKDGSQGYTF. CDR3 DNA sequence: TGCGCCACCAAGGACGGCTCTCAAGGCTACACCTTC.

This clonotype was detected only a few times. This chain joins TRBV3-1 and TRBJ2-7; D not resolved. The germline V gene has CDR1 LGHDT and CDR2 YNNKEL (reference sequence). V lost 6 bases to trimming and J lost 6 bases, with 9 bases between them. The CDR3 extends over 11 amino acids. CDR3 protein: CASRLGSEQYF. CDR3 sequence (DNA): TGTGCCAGCAGGCTAGGTAGCGAGCAGTACTTC.

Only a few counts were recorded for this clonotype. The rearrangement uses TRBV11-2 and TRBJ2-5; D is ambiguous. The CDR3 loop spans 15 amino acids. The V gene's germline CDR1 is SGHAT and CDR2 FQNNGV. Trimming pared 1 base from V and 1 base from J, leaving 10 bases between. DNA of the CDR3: TGTGCCAGCAGCTTAGGTACGCACACCCAAGAGACCCAGTACTTC. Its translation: CASSLGTHTQETQYF.

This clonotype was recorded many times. The CDR3 DNA sequence: TGTGCCAGTAGTATGGGGCAGACCTACGAGCAGTACTTC. Residues: CASSMGQTYEQYF. The J gene is TRBJ2-7, the V gene TRBV19, with a tentative D call TRBD1 (5 bases). V shed 3 bases and J shed 2 bases, with 8 bases lying between them. Per the germline V gene, CDR1 is LNHDA and CDR2 is SQIVND (reference sequence). The CDR3 is 13 amino acids.

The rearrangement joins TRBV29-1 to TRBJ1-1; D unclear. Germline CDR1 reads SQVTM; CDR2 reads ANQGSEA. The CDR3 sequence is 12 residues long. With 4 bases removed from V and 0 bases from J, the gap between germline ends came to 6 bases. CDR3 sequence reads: CSVGILNTEAFF. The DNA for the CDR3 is TGCAGCGTTGGGATACTGAACACTGAAGCTTTCTTT.

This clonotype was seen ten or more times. The CDR3 loop is CASTYTDTQYF. The CDR3 DNA is TGCGCCAGCACCTACACAGATACGCAGTATTTT. The chain employs TRBV10-2 and TRBJ2-3, with D uncertain. Germline CDR1 WSHSY, CDR2 SAAADI. Trimming left V 7 bases short and J 2 bases short, with 4 bases between. This CDR3 is 11 amino acids long.

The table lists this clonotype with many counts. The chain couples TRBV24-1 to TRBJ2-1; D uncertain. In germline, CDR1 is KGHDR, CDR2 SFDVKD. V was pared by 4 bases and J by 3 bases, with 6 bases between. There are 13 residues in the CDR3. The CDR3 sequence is CATSEANYNEQFF. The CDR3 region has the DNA TGTGCCACCAGTGAAGCTAACTACAATGAGCAGTTCTTC.

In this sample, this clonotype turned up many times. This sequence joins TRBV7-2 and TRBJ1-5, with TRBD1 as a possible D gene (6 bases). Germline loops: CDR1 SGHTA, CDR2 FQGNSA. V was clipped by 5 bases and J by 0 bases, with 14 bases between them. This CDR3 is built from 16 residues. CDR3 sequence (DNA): TGTGCCAGCAGCCGAGGGACACCCTATAGCAATCAGCCCCAGCATTTT. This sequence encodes CASSRGTPYSNQPQHF. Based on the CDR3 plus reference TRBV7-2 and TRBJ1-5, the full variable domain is GAGVSQSPSNKVTEKGKDVELRCDPISGHTALYWYRQSLGQGLEFLIYFQGNSAPDKSGLPSDRFSAERTGGSVSTLTIQRTQQEDSAVYLCASSRGTPYSNQPQHFGDGTRLSIL.

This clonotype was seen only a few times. CDR3 loop: CSAKKTGSSNNEQFF. In nucleotides, the CDR3 is TGCAGTGCCAAGAAGACAGGGTCTTCAAACAATGAGCAGTTCTTC. This sequence joins TRBV20-1 and TRBJ2-1, with 7 bases matching TRBD1. Germline values: CDR1 DFQATT, CDR2 SNEGSKA (reference sequence). J lost 5 bases, V lost 6 bases, and 13 bases had no gene match. This CDR3 spans 15 amino acids.

The CDR3 is CASSPSASGANVLTF. CDR3 DNA sequence: TGCGCCAGCAGCCCATCGGCCTCTGGGGCCAACGTCCTGACTTTC. This chain uses TRBV4-3 with TRBJ2-6; D ambiguous. Germline V lookup: CDR1 LGHNA, CDR2 YSLEER. This CDR3 region has 15 residues. The germline V and J ends were trimmed by 4 bases and 0 bases, with 7 bases remaining between them.